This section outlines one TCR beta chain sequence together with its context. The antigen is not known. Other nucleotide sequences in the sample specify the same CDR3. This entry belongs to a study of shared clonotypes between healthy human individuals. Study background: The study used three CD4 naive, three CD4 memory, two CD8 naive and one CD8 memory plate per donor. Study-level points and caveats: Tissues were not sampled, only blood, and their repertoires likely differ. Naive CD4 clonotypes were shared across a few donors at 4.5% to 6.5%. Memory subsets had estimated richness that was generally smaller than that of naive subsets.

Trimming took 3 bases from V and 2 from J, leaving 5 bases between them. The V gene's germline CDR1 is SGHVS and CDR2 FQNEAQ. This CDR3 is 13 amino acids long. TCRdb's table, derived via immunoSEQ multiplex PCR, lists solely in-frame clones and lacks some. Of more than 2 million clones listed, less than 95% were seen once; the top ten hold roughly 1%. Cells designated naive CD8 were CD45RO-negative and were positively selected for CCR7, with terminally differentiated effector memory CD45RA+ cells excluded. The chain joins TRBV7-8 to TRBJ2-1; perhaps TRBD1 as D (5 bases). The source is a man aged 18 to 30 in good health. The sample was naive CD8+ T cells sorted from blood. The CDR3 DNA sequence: TGTGCCAGCAGCTTGGGGCCCTACAATGAGCAGTTCTTC. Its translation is CASSLGPYNEQFF.